The 15 T cell receptor beta chains listed next were all sequenced from one sample in a study of T cell responses to AZD1222 COVID-19 vaccine. TCRdb keeps only in-frame clones here, not all; method: immunoSEQ multiplex PCR. The sample includes approximately 97,000 clones, roughly nine tenths seen only once; the top ten take 6.5% to 8.5%. The sequencing used peripheral blood, collected on day 0 of AZD1222 vaccination. The origin of the receptors is an adult in good health.

The chain uses TRBV19 and TRBJ1-1, with D unclear. Germline-derived CDR1 and CDR2 are LNHDA and SQIVND (reference sequence). The CDR3 has 16 residues. Between the trimmed V and J ends, which lost 7 bases and 0 bases, there was a span of 18 bases. CDR3 sequence reads: CASTPRGEPVNTEAFF. The CDR3 DNA sequence: TGTGCCAGTACCCCTCGCGGGGAGCCTGTGAACACTGAAGCTTTCTTT.

This chain links TRBV4-1 with TRBJ2-3, with a possible D match to TRBD1 (5 bases). Germline CDR1 MGHRA, CDR2 YSYEKL. V shed 1 base and J shed 3 bases, with 14 bases lying between them. The CDR3 spans 16 residues. The CDR3 loop is CASSQANRQSTDTQYF. CDR3 sequence (DNA): TGCGCCAGCAGCCAAGCGAACAGGCAAAGTACAGATACGCAGTATTTT.

This chain links TRBV5-4 with TRBJ1-1; D uncertain. CDR1 is SGHNT, CDR2 YYREEE, per germline (reference sequence). The V end lost 0 bases, the J end lost 6 bases, and 12 bases lay between the germline ends. The CDR3 covers 14 residues. The CDR3 loop reads CASSLVPAEAEAFF. The CDR3 coding sequence is TGTGCCAGCAGCTTGGTCCCGGCAGAGGCTGAAGCTTTCTTT.

The chain is built from TRBV28 and TRBJ2-3; D possibly corresponds to TRBD1 (5 bases). V lost 4 bases to trimming and J lost 2 bases, with 16 bases between them. This CDR3 has 16 residues. Germline CDR1 MDHEN, CDR2 SYDVKM. The DNA of the CDR3 is TGTGCCAGCAGTTCGTTTAGGGGATTAGTCACAGATACGCAGTATTTT. Protein sequence: CASSSFRGLVTDTQYF.

The chain joins TRBV28 to TRBJ2-1; 7 bases map to TRBD1. Trimming at V came to 7 bases and at J to 8 bases, leaving 8 bases not matched to a gene. Germline assignment: CDR1 MDHEN and CDR2 SYDVKM. This CDR3 spans 13 amino acids. CDR3 in DNA: TGTGCCAGCAACCCGACAGGGTTCCATGAGCAGTTCTTC. Translated, it gives CASNPTGFHEQFF.

The genes are TRBV11-2 and TRBJ1-1; D remains unclear. V was pared by 4 bases and J by 0 bases, with 3 bases between. The CDR3 is made up of 12 amino acids. The germline gives CDR1 SGHAT, CDR2 FQNNGV. The CDR3 sequence: CASSWLNTEAFF. In DNA form, the CDR3 reads TGTGCCAGCAGCTGGTTGAACACTGAAGCTTTCTTT.

The V and J genes are TRBV10-3 and TRBJ1-1; D gene unclear. There are 11 residues in the CDR3. CDR1 and CDR2 (germline): ENHRY, SYGVKD. Trimming pared 9 bases from V and 3 bases from J, leaving 8 bases between. CDR3 residues: CAIREDTEAFF. CDR3 nucleotides: TGTGCCATACGGGAGGACACTGAAGCTTTCTTT.

V gene TRBV28 combines with J gene TRBJ1-2; tentatively, D is TRBD1 (5 bases). CDR3 length: 15 amino acids. Germline CDR1 MDHEN, CDR2 SYDVKM. V was trimmed by 5 bases and J by 8 bases, leaving 21 bases between them. The CDR3 sequence is CASSPGTRPTLGYTF. CDR3 DNA: TGTGCCAGCAGTCCCGGGACTCGGCCTACTCTCGGCTACACCTTC.

The CDR3 region has the DNA TGCGCCAGCAGCCAAGGACAGGCTGGGAACACTGAAGCTTTCTTT. It codes for CASSQGQAGNTEAFF. The V gene is TRBV5-1, the J gene TRBJ1-1, with TRBD1 matching 7 bases. CDR1 SGHRS and CDR2 YFSETQ come from the germline V gene. The length of the CDR3 is 15 residues. V was clipped by 4 bases and J by 1 base; unmatched bases: 7.

The chain is built from TRBV3-1 (or the pseudogene TRBV3-2) and TRBJ2-7, with 11 bases fitting TRBD1. The CDR3 totals 15 residues. The ends lost 1 base at V and 5 bases at J; junction bases unmatched: 4. The V gene's germline CDR1 is LGHDT and CDR2 YNNKEL (reference sequence). The CDR3 bases are TGTGCCAGCAGCCAAGGGACAGGGGGCATCGACGAGCAGTACTTC. It encodes CASSQGTGGIDEQYF.

The chain joins TRBV7-9 to TRBJ1-4; 7 bases match TRBD1. Germline V gene lookup returns CDR1 SEHNR and CDR2 FQNEAQ (reference sequence). V was clipped by 5 bases and J by 8 bases; unmatched bases: 8. This CDR3 region has 14 residues. As DNA, the CDR3 is TGTGCCAGCAGCCTCAGACAGGGAAGGGAAAAACTGTTTTTT. It specifies CASSLRQGREKLFF.

This chain connects TRBV11-3 to TRBJ2-3; maybe TRBD1 (5 bases). Trimming stripped 1 base from V and 2 bases from J, with 10 bases between. The CDR3 length is 15 residues. CDR1 is SGHNT, CDR2 YENEEA, per germline. CDR3 nucleotide sequence: TGTGCCAGCAGCTTAGGGGGCGCTATCACAGATACGCAGTATTTT. Protein product: CASSLGGAITDTQYF.

V gene TRBV7-2 combines with J gene TRBJ2-6; tentative D call: TRBD2 (7 bases). The V end was cut by 2 bases, the J end by 4 bases, with 12 bases between. Germline lookup yields CDR1 SGHTA and CDR2 FQGNSA. The CDR3 has 16 residues. The CDR3 sequence: CASSLRGANGANVLTF. As DNA, the CDR3 is TGTGCCAGCAGCTTACGGGGGGCTAACGGGGCCAACGTCCTGACTTTC.

The rearrangement uses TRBV11-1 and TRBJ2-5; no reliable D call. Germline CDR1 reads SGHAT; CDR2 reads FQDESV (reference sequence). V shed 2 bases and J shed 1 base, with 5 bases lying between them. The CDR3 spans 13 residues. The CDR3 spells CASSLRAQETQYF. CDR3 nucleotides: TGTGCCAGCAGCTTAAGAGCCCAAGAGACCCAGTACTTC.

DNA of the CDR3: TGCGCCAGCAGTGAGCCCGGACGCCGCTACGAGCAGTACTTC. Protein: CASSEPGRRYEQYF. The J gene is TRBJ2-7, the V gene TRBV10-1; D not certain. This CDR3 is 14 amino acids long. The germline V gene encodes CDR1 WNHNN and CDR2 SYGVQD (reference sequence). V was shortened by 2 bases and J by 3 bases, with 11 bases between the two germline ends.